A single TCR beta chain is shown here with its context. The germline V gene has CDR1 MNHNS and CDR2 SASEGT. Trimming shortened V by 6 bases and J by 0 bases, and 11 bases separated the two germline ends. There are 14 residues in the CDR3. Assay: immunoSEQ multiplex PCR; the TCRdb copy retains only in-frame clones and omits some. The data contain about 44,000 clones, roughly 95% of them seen just once; the ten biggest clones take up roughly 1%. This sample was taken from a study of T cell changes during pregnancy in multiple sclerosis. The sequence came from a female donor with multiple sclerosis, enrolled in a pregnancy study. The source was peripheral blood, collected in the second trimester of pregnancy. This chain uses TRBV6-1 with TRBJ2-5; no reliable D call. Here the CDR3 DNA reads TGTGCCAGCAGCCCTCAGATCTACCAAGAGACCCAGTACTTC. Protein product: CASSPQIYQETQYF.